Here is one TCR beta chain with its context. The antigen is not known. Germline assignment: CDR1 SGHTS and CDR2 YDEGEE. The CDR3 runs to 11 residues. V lost 4 bases and J 7 bases, leaving 9 bases between the germline ends. This sample is drawn from a study of identical twins' blood T cells. Study-wide points: Each donor's most abundant TCRbeta clonotypes shared more CDR3 sequences with her twin than unrelated donors. Mainly, cloneset size products determined shared clonotypes, twins included. Out-of-frame TCRbeta clonotypes reportedly had markedly more similar V usage in twins than unrelated donors.

Using its own MiXCR run on the 5' RACE reads, TCRdb lists one record per CDR3 protein. The data contain roughly 340,000 distinct CDR3 sequences, more than 25% of them singletons. The chain is built from TRBV5-8 and TRBJ2-7; D remains ambiguous. The TCR sequence derives from a woman aged 18 to 55 in good health. The sample comprised PBMCs. CDR3 coding DNA: TGTGCCAGCAGCGTAACTGTGGAGCAGTACTTC. It translates to CASSVTVEQYF.